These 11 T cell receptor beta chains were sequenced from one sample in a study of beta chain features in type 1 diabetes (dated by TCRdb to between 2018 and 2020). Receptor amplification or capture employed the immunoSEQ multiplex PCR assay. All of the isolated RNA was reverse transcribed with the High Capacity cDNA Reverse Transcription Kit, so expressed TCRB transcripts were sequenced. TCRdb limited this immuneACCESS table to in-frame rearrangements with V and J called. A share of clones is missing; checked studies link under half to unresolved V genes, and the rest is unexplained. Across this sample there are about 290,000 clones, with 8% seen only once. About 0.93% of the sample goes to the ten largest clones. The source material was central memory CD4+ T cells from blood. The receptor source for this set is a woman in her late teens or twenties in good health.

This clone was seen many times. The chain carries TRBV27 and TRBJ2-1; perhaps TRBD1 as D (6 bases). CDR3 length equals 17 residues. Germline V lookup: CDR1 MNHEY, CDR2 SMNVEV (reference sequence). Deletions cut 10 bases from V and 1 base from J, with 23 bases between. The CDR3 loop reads CATRSLSGHRSYNEQFF. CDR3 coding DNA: TGTGCCACCCGAAGCTTGTCGGGACACCGATCCTACAATGAGCAGTTCTTC.

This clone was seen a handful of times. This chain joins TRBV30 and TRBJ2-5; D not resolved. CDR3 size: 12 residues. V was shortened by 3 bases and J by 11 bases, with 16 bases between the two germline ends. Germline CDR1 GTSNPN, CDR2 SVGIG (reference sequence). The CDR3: CAWSVPQARQYF. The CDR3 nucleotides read TGTGCCTGGAGCGTCCCCCAGGCCCGGCAGTACTTC.

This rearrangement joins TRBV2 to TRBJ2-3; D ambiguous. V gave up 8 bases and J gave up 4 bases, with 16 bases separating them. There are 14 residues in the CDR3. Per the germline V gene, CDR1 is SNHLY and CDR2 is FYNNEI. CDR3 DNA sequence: TGTGCCAGCCAACGCGGTTATAACGCAGATACGCAGTATTTT. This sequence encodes CASQRGYNADTQYF.

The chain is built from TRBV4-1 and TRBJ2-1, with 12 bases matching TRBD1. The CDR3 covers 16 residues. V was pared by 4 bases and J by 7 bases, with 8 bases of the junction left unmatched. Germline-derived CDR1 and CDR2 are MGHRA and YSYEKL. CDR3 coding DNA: TGCGCCAGCAGCCCCACCGGGACAGGGGGCTTAAATGAGCAGTTCTTC. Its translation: CASSPTGTGGLNEQFF.

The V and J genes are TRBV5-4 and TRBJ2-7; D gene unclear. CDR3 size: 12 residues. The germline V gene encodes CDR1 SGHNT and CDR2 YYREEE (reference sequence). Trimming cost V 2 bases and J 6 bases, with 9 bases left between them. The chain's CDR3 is CASSFSGSEQYF. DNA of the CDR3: TGTGCCAGCAGCTTCTCAGGTTCCGAGCAGTACTTC.

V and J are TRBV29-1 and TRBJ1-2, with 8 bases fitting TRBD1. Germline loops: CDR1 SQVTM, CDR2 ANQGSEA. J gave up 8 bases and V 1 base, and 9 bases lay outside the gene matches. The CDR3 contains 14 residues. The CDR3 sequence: CSVEGTGGAGGYTF. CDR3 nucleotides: TGCAGCGTTGAAGGCACAGGGGGGGCGGGCGGCTACACCTTC.

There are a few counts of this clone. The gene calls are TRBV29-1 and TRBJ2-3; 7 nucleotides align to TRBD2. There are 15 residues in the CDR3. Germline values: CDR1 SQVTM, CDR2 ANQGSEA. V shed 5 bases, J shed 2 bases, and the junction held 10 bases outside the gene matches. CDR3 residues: CSVRTASGYTDTQYF. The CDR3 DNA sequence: TGCAGCGTTCGAACCGCTAGCGGATACACAGATACGCAGTATTTT.

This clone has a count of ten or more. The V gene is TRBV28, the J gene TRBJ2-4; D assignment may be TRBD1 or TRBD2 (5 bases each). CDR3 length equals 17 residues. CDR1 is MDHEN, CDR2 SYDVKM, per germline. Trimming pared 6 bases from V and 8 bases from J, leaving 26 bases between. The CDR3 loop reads CASRAIRGVGDEDIQYF. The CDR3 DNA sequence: TGTGCCAGCAGGGCCATCCGAGGGGTGGGGGATGAGGACATTCAGTACTTC.

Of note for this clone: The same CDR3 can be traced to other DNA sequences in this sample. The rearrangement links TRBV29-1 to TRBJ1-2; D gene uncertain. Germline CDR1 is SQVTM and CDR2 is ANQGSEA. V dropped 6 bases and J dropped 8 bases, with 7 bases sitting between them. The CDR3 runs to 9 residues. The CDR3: CSVDRGYTF. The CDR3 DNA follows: TGCAGCGTAGATAGAGGCTACACCTTC.

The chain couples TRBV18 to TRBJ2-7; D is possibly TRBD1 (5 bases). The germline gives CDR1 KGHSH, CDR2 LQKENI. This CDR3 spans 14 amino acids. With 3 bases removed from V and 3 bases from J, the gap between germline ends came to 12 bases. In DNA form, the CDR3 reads TGTGCCAGCTCACCTCCTGACAGTTTCTACGAGCAGTACTTC. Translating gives CASSPPDSFYEQYF.

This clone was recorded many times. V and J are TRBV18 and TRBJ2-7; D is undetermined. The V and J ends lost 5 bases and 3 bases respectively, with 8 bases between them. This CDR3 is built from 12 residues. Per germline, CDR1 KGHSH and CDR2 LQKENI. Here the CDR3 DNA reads TGTGCCAGCTCAGACCTACTCTACGAGCAGTACTTC. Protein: CASSDLLYEQYF.